This TCR beta chain was identified during a study of T-cell reconstitution after alpha-beta-depleted transplantation in children. V lost 2 bases, J lost 5 bases, and 8 bases lay in between. The CDR3 spans 13 residues. Many counts were recorded for this clonotype. Unique molecular identifiers featured in how the TCRbeta library was prepared. TCRdb reprocessed the PCR reads via MiXCR and lists one record per CDR3 protein. The table has about 210,000 distinct CDR3 sequences, 17% seen once; the top ten hold 40% to 50%. Here the sequenced sample was PBMCs, mostly from graft donor cells, taken 360 days after TCRalphabeta/CD19-depleted stem cell transplant. The V gene is TRBV12-3 or TRBV12-4, the J gene TRBJ2-3; tentatively, D is TRBD2 (5 bases). This TCR was recovered from a male patient aged 2 to 10 who had a stem cell transplant for acute lymphoblastic leukemia, so the T cells may come from the graft donor. The chain's CDR3 is CASSLYEGDTQYF. CDR3 sequence (DNA): TGTGCCAGCAGTTTATATGAGGGAGATACGCAGTATTTT.